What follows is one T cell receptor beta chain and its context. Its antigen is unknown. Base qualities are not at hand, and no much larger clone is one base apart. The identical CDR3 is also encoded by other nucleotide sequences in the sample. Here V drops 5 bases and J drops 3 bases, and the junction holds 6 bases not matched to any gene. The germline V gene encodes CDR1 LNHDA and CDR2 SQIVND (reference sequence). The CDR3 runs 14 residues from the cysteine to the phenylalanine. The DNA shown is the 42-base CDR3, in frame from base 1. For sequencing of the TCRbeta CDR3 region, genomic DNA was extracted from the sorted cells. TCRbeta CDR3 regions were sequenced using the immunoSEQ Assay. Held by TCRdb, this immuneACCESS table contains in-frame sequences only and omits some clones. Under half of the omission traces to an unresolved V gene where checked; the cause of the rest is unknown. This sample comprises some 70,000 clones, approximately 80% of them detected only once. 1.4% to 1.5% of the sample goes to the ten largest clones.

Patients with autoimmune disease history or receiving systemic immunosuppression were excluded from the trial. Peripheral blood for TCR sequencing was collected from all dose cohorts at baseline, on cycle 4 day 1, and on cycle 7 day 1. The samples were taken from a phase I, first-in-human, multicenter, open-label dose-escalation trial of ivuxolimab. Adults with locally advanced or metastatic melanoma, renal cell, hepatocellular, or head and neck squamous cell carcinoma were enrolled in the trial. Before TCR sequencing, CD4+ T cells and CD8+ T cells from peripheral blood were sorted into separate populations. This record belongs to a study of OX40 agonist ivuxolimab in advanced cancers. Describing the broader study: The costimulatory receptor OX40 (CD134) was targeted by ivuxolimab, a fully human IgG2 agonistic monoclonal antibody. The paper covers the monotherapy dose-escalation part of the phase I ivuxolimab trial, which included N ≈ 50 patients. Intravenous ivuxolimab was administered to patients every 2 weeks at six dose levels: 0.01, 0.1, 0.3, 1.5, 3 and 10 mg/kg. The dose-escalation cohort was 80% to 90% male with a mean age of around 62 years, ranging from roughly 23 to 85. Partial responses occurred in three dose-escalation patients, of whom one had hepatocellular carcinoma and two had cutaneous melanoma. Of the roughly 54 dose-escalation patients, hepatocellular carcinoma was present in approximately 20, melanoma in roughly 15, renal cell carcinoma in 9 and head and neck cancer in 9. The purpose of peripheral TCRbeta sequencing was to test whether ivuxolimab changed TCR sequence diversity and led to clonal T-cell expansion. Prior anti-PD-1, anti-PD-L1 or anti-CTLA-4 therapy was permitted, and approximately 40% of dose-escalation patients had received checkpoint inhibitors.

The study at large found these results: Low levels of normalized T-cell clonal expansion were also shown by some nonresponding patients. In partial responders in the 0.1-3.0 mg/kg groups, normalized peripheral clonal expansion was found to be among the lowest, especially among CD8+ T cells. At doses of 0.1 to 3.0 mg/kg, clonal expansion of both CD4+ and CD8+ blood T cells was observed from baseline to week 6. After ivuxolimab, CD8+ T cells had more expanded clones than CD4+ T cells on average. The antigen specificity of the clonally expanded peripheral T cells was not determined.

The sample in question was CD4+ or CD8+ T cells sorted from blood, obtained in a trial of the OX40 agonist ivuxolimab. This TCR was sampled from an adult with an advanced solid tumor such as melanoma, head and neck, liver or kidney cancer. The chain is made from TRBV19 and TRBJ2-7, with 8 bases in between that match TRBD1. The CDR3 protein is CASSPTGVNYEQYF. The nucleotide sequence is TGTGCCAGTAGTCCGACAGGGGTGAACTACGAGCAGTACTTC.